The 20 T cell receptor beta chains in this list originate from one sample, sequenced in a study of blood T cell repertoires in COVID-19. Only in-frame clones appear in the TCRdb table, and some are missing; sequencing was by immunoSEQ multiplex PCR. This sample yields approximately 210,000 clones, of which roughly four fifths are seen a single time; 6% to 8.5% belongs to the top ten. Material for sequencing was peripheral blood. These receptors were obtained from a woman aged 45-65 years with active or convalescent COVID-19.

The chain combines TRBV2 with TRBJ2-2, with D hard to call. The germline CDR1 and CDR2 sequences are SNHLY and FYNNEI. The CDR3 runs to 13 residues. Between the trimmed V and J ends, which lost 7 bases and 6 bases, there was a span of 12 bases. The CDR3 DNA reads TGTGCCAGCAAGGCGGAATGGGCCGGGGAGCTGTTTTTT. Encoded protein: CASKAEWAGELFF.

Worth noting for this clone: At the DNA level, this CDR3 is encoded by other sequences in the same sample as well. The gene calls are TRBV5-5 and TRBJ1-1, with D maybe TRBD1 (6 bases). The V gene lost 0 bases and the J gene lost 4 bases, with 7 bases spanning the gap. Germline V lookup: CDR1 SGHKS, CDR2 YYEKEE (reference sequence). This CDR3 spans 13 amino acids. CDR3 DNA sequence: TGTGCCAGCAGCTTGGGAGGGGGCACTGAAGCTTTCTTT. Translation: CASSLGGGTEAFF.

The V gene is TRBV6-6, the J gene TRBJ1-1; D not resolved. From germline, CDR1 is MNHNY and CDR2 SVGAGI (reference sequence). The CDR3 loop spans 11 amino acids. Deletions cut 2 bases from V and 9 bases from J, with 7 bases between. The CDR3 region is CASSYDGKAFF. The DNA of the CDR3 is TGTGCCAGCAGTTACGACGGGAAAGCTTTCTTT.

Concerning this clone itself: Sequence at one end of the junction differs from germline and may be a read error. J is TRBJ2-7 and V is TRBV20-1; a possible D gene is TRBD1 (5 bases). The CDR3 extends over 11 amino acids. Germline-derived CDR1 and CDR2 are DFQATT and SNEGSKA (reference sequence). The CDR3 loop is CSARGHSEQYF. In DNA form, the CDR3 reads TGCAGTGCGAGAGGACACTCCGAGCAGTACTTC.

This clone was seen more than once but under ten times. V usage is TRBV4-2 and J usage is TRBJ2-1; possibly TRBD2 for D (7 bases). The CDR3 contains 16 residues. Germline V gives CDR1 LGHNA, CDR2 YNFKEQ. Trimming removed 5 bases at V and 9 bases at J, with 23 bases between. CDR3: CASSFGREGGEAEQFF. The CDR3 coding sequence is TGTGCCAGCAGCTTCGGAAGGGAGGGGGGGGAGGCTGAGCAGTTCTTC.

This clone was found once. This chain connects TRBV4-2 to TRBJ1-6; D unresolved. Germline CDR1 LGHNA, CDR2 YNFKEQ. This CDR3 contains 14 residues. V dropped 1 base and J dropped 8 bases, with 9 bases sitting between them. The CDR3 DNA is TGTGCCAGCAGCCAAGGAGCGGAATATTCACCCCTCCACTTT. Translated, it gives CASSQGAEYSPLHF.

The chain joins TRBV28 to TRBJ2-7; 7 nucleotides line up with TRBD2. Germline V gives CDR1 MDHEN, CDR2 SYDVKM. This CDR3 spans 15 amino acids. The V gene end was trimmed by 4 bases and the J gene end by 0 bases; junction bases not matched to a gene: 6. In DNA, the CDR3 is TGTGCCAGCAGTTCAAGCGGGGAGAACTCCTACGAGCAGTACTTC. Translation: CASSSSGENSYEQYF.

The CDR3, as DNA: TGTGCCAGCAGCGCATCTCAGGGGGAATCTGAAGCTTTCTTT. Translation gives CASSASQGESEAFF. V usage is TRBV3-1 (or the pseudogene TRBV3-2) and J usage is TRBJ1-1, with TRBD1 identical over 7 bases. Germline V gene lookup returns CDR1 LGHDT and CDR2 YNNKEL (reference sequence). This CDR3 has 14 amino acids. Trimming removed 5 bases from V and 6 bases from J; junction bases left unmatched: 9.

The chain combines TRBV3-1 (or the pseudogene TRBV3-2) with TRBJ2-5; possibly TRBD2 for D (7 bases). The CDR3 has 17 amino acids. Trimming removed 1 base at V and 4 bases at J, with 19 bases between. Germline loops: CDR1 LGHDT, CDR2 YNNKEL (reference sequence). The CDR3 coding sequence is TGTGCCAGCAGCCAAGGACGTGGCGGGGGCGTTGGAGAGACCCAGTACTTC. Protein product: CASSQGRGGGVGETQYF.

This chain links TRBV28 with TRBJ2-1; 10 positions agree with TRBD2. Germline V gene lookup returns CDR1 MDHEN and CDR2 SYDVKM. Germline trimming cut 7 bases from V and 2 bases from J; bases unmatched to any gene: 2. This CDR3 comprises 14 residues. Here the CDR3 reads CASTLAGAYNEQFF. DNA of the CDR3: TGTGCCAGCACCCTAGCGGGGGCCTACAATGAGCAGTTCTTC.

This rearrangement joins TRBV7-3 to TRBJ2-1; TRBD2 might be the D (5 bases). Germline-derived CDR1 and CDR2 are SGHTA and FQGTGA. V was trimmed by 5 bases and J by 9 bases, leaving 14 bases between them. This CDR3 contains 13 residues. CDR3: CASSRGQLGEQFF. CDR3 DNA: TGTGCCAGCAGCCGAGGGCAATTAGGTGAGCAGTTCTTC.

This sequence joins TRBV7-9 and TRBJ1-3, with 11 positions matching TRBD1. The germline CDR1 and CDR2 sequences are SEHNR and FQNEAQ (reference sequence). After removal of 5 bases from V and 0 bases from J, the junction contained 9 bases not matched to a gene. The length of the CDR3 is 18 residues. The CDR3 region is CASSTDRGRLHSGNTIYF. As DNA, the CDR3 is TGTGCCAGCAGCACGGACAGGGGGCGGCTTCACTCTGGAAACACCATATATTTT.

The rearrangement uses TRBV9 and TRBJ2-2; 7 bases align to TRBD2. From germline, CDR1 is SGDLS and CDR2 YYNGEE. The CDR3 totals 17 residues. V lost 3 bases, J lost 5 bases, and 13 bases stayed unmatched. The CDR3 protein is CASSAQDTGLWTGELFF. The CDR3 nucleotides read TGTGCCAGCAGCGCCCAAGACACGGGACTATGGACCGGGGAGCTGTTTTTT.

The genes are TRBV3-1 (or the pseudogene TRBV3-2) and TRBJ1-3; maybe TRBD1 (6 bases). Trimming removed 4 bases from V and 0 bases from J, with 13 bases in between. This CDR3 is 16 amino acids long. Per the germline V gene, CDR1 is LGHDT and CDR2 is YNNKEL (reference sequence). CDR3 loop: CASSRTSQGSGNTIYF. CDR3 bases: TGTGCCAGCAGCCGTACCTCACAGGGCTCTGGAAACACCATATATTTT.

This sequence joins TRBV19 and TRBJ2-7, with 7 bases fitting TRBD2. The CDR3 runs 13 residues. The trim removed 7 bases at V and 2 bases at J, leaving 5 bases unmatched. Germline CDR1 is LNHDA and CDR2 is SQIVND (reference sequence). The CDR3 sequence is CASKSGAPYEQYF. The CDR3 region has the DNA TGTGCCAGTAAAAGCGGGGCACCCTACGAGCAGTACTTC.

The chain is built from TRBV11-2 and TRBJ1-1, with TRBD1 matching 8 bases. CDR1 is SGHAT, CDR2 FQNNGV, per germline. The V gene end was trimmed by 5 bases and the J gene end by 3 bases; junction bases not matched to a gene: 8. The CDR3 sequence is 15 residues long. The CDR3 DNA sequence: TGTGCCAGCAGCCCCACAGGGGGGTGGTACACTGAAGCTTTCTTT. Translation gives CASSPTGGWYTEAFF. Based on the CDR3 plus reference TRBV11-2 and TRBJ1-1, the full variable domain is EAGVAQSPRYKIIEKRQSVAFWCNPISGHATLYWYQQILGQGPKLLIQFQNNGVVDDSQLPKDRFSAERLKGVDSTLKIQPAKLEDSAVYLCASSPTGGWYTEAFFGQGTRLTVV.

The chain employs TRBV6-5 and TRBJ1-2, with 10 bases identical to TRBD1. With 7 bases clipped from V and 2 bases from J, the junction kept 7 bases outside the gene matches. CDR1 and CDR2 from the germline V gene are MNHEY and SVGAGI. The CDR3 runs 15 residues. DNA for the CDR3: TGTGCCAGCAAAAATACGGGACAGGGGAACTATGGCTACACCTTC. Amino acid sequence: CASKNTGQGNYGYTF.

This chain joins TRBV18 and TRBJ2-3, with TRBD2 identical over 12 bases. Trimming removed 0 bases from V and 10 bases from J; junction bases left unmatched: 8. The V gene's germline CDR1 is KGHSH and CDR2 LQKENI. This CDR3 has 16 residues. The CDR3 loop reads CASSPPLAGGRPPQYF. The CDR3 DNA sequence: TGTGCCAGCTCACCACCGCTAGCGGGGGGGCGCCCCCCGCAGTATTTT.

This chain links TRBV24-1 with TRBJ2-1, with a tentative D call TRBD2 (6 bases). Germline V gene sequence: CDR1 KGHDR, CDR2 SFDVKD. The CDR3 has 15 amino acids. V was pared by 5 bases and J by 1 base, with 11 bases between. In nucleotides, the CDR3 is TGTGCCACCAGTGTCGCCGGGGGATCCTACAATGAGCAGTTCTTC. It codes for CATSVAGGSYNEQFF.

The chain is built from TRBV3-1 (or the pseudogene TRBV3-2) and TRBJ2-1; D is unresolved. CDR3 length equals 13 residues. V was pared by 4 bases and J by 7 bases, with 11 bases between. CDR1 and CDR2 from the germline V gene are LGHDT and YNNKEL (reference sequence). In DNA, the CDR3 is TGTGCCAGCAGCCCCTTTGCAGCGAATGAGCAGTTCTTC. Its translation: CASSPFAANEQFF.